The 4 T cell receptor beta chains in this list originate from one sample, sequenced in a study of tissue T cells after allogeneic stem cell transplantation. TCRdb's table, derived via immunoSEQ multiplex PCR, lists solely in-frame clones and lacks some. The sample includes 6,000 to 7,500 clones, approximately 43% of them seen just once. Stated time point: mouse harvest day 7 after allogeneic transplant. Tail vein injection delivered 10^7 T-cell-depleted bone marrow cells and 10^6 splenic CD5+ T cells. The source material was skin. The receptors shown here come from a female BALB/c mouse given C57BL/6 T cells with graft-versus-host disease after an allogeneic hematopoietic cell transplant.

A remark on this clone: The genes and germline here are from mouse. This CDR3 is CSSSQSGGSQNTLYF. The DNA read from the CDR3 is TGCTCCAGCAGTCAATCGGGGGGTAGTCAAAACACCTTGTAC. J is TRBJ2-4 and V is TRBV23; the DNA was not used to check the table's D call, TRBD2. The read is 1 residue too short to cover the CDR3 end, so that end is filled in from the germline J gene. CDR3 length equals 15 residues. The germline V gene encodes CDR1 KGHTA and CDR2 FQNQQP.

Notes on this clone: Here the gene names and germline are mouse. The sequence runs out 1 residue before the end of the CDR3; the remainder is reconstructed from the germline J gene. V gene TRBV4 combines with J gene TRBJ2-7; possibly TRBD2 for D (6 bases). Germline loops: CDR1 LGHDT, CDR2 YNNKQL (reference sequence). Trimming removed 4 bases from V and 7 bases from J, with 17 bases in between. The length of the CDR3 is 14 residues. Incomplete CDR3 DNA: TGTGCCAGCAGCTTAGGGACTCCCGGCGGGGAACAGTAC. This gives the protein CASSLGTPGGEQY. In full, the CDR3 reads CASSLGTPGGEQYF.

In this sample, this clone turned up a few times. These gene names are mouse names. The read is 1 residue too short to cover the CDR3 end, so that end is filled in from the germline J gene. The chain is built from TRBV3 and TRBJ2-7, with 12 bases that match TRBD2. With 5 bases clipped from V and 2 bases from J, the junction kept 1 base outside the gene matches. From germline, CDR1 is SNHLY and CDR2 FYNGKV (reference sequence). The CDR3 sequence is 14 residues long. CDR3 bases read: TGTGCCAGCAGCCGGACTGGGGGGGCCTATGAACAGTAC. Amino acids: CASSRTGGAYEQY. The entire CDR3 protein is CASSRTGGAYEQYF.

Of note for this clone: These gene names are mouse names. The read ends 1 residue before the CDR3 terminus; that terminus is restored from the germline J gene. This chain links TRBV26 with TRBJ2-5, with D possibly matching TRBD2 (7 bases). V was cut by 2 bases and J by 6 bases, with 9 bases left in between. From germline, CDR1 is KGHPV and CDR2 FQNQEV (reference sequence). There are 13 residues in the CDR3. The CDR3 protein is CASSLGGRDTQYF. CDR3 DNA (partial): TGTGCCAGCAGTCTGGGGGGGCGCGACACCCAGTAC.